The rows below give T cell receptor beta chains drawn from one sample of a study of T cells in Graves' hyperthyroidism and ophthalmopathy. TCRdb passed the multiplex PCR reads through MiXCR, listing each CDR3 protein once. The table includes 750,000 to 900,000 distinct CDR3 sequences, around 38% detected once. The sequencing input was blood. All receptors derive from a man between 18 and 35 years old with Graves' hyperthyroidism. The CDR3 runs from the conserved cysteine through the conserved F or W. D genes are given only for firm matches. Where a row states a size, it is once, few, many or the class of an expanded clone; other rows omit it.

TRBJ1-5	TRBV2	.	.	CANSESWVRVGGNQPQHF	TGTGCCAACAGTGAGAGTTGGGTTAGGGTGGGGGGCAATCAGCCCCAGCATTTT
TRBJ2-7	TRBV20-1	.	.	CSASALGESYEQYF	TGCAGTGCTAGTGCCTTAGGGGAAAGTTACGAGCAGTACTTC
TRBJ2-5	TRBV7-9	TRBD1	many	CASSSAWGTGAETQYF	TGTGCCAGCAGCTCCGCATGGGGGACAGGGGCCGAGACCCAGTACTTC
TRBJ1-5	TRBV4-1	.	.	CASSQEVGENQPQHF	TGCGCCAGCAGCCAAGAAGTCGGCGAAAATCAGCCCCAGCATTTT
TRBJ1-6	TRBV7-8	.	.	CASSLAAGAVNSPLHF	TGTGCCAGCAGCTTAGCAGCAGGGGCGGTTAATTCACCCCTCCACTTT
TRBJ1-6	TRBV2	TRBD1	many	CASSGDLGQGASPLHF	TGTGCCAGCAGTGGAGATTTGGGACAGGGGGCTTCACCCCTCCACTTT
TRBJ2-2	TRBV29-1	.	once	CSVESPGKGVSTGELFF	TGCAGCGTTGAGTCCCCGGGGAAGGGAGTGAGCACCGGGGAGCTGTTTTTT
TRBJ1-2	TRBV10-3	.	.	CASATLPGGYTF	TGTGCCTCCGCCACCCTACCAGGCGGCTACACCTTC
TRBJ1-1	TRBV24-1	TRBD1	many	CATSATGPNTEAFF	TGTGCCACCAGTGCGACAGGGCCAAACACTGAAGCTTTCTTT
TRBJ1-5	TRBV2	.	.	CASSEEALGQHSNQPQHF	TGTGCCAGCAGTGAAGAAGCCTTGGGGCAACATAGCAATCAGCCCCAGCATTTT
TRBJ1-2	TRBV12-3/TRBV12-4	.	few	CASSLAREGGYGYTF	TGTGCCAGCAGTTTAGCCCGGGAAGGCGGCTATGGCTACACCTTC
TRBJ1-2	TRBV10-2	.	many	CASSINPGALDGYTF	TGCGCCAGCAGTATTAACCCGGGAGCTTTGGATGGCTACACCTTC
TRBJ1-6	TRBV10-1	TRBD1	.	CASTKTGTYNSPLHF	TGTGCCAGCACCAAGACAGGGACCTATAATTCACCCCTCCACTTT
TRBJ1-3	TRBV7-2	.	.	CASSQDPEGTGNTIYF	TGCGCCAGCAGCCAAGATCCAGAGGGGACTGGAAACACCATATATTTT
TRBJ1-1	TRBV28	.	.	CASIQAGTTEAFF	TGTGCCAGCATCCAGGCTGGGACCACTGAAGCTTTCTTT
TRBJ2-7	TRBV2	TRBD2	.	CASSVGWAGVGEQYF	TGTGCCAGCAGCGTGGGTTGGGCGGGAGTGGGCGAGCAGTACTTC
TRBJ2-7	TRBV11-1	TRBD1	many	CASSWDRAAYEQYF	TGTGCCAGCAGCTGGGACAGGGCCGCCTACGAGCAGTACTTC
TRBJ1-2	TRBV19	TRBD1	many	CASFSGTGSYGYTF	TGTGCCAGTTTCTCCGGGACAGGGAGTTATGGCTACACCTTC
TRBJ1-1	TRBV25-1	.	many	CASSGPGATEAFF	TGTGCCAGCAGTGGGCCCGGGGCCACTGAAGCTTTCTTT
TRBJ1-4	TRBV9	TRBD1	many	CASSASGTGSEKLFF	TGTGCCAGCAGCGCCTCCGGGACAGGGAGTGAAAAACTGTTTTTT
TRBJ1-2	TRBV7-6	TRBD1	.	CASSFIIDGTESNYGYTF	TGTGCCAGCAGCTTCATTATCGACGGGACAGAATCAAACTATGGCTACACCTTC
TRBJ1-6	TRBV7-2	TRBD1	.	CASSPSGTGGRSPLHF	TGTGCCAGCAGCCCATCCGGGACAGGAGGTAGATCACCCCTCCACTTT
TRBJ2-7	TRBV11-2	.	many	CASSFGTGRYEQYF	TGCGCCAGCAGCTTCGGTACGGGACGCTACGAGCAGTACTTC
TRBJ1-5	TRBV24-1	.	many	CATSDGQGKGPQHF	TGTGCCACCAGTGATGGGCAGGGGAAAGGGCCCCAGCATTTT
TRBJ1-6	TRBV10-3	TRBD1	.	CAISERDRSSGNSPLHF	TGTGCCATCAGTGAGCGGGACAGGTCCAGCGGCAACTCACCCCTCCACTTT
TRBJ1-6	TRBV25-1	.	.	CASRPQRGNSPLHF	TGTGCCAGCAGACCTCAGAGGGGAAATTCACCCCTCCACTTT
TRBJ2-7	TRBV20-1	.	.	CSARVGGGYEQYF	TGCAGTGCTAGAGTCGGAGGGGGATACGAGCAGTACTTC
TRBJ1-6	TRBV7-2	.	.	CASSYSDNSPLHF	TGTGCCAGCAGCTACAGTGATAATTCACCCCTCCACTTT
TRBJ1-2	TRBV12-3/TRBV12-4	TRBD1	.	CASSLGDRGAWGYTF	TGTGCCAGCAGCCTGGGGGACAGGGGAGCTTGGGGCTACACCTTC
TRBJ1-3	TRBV19	.	.	CASSIIIIRSSGNTIYF	TGTGCCAGTAGTATAATCATCATACGAAGCTCTGGAAACACCATATATTTT
TRBJ1-1	TRBV2	.	.	CASSEEGPSEAFF	TGTGCCAGCAGTGAAGAGGGCCCCTCGGAAGCTTTCTTT
TRBJ2-2	TRBV5-5	TRBD1	.	CASRTGQGAGELFF	TGTGCCAGCCGGACCGGACAGGGAGCCGGGGAGCTGTTTTTT
TRBJ2-7	TRBV7-6	TRBD1	many	CASSAGQGTYEQYF	TGTGCCAGCAGCGCGGGACAGGGAACCTACGAGCAGTACTTC
TRBJ2-5	TRBV9	TRBD2	few	CARTGGSGTQYF	TGTGCCAGGACCGGGGGGAGCGGGACCCAGTACTTC
TRBJ2-2	TRBV20-1	.	.	CSARVGRGGLGELFF	TGCAGTGCTAGAGTGGGAAGGGGAGGACTCGGGGAGCTGTTTTTT
TRBJ1-5	TRBV25-1	.	.	CACSAASGVVQPQHF	TGTGCCTGCAGTGCTGCTTCAGGGGTGGTACAGCCCCAGCATTTT
TRBJ2-7	TRBV28	TRBD1	.	CASSLLLDRALEQYF	TGTGCCAGCAGTTTACTTTTGGACAGGGCCCTCGAGCAGTACTTC
TRBJ1-3	TRBV5-5	TRBD1	.	CASSLGDRESSGNTIYF	TGTGCCAGCAGCTTGGGGGACAGGGAGAGCTCTGGAAACACCATATATTTT
TRBJ2-7	TRBV4-3	TRBD2	.	CASSQAGGGTYEQYF	TGCGCCAGCAGCCAGGCGGGGGGCGGTACCTACGAGCAGTACTTC
TRBJ1-2	TRBV6-2/TRBV6-3	.	.	CASSLQGLGGYTF	TGTGCCAGCAGTCTACAGGGCTTGGGTGGCTACACCTTC
TRBJ1-3	TRBV15	.	many	CATSSPWGGTSGNTIYF	TGTGCCACCAGCAGCCCCTGGGGTGGGACCTCTGGAAACACCATATATTTT
TRBJ2-7	TRBV5-4	.	.	CASSLVPGKWEQYF	TGTGCCAGCAGTCTCGTACCGGGAAAATGGGAGCAGTACTTC
TRBJ2-7	TRBV7-9	.	.	CASSELQITSYEQYF	TGCGCCAGCAGCGAATTACAGATAACCTCCTACGAGCAGTACTTC
TRBJ2-5	TRBV5-4	.	many	CASSLGGTETQYF	TGTGCCAGCAGCCTGGGCGGGACAGAGACCCAGTACTTC
TRBJ2-7	TRBV24-1	.	many	CATSALQGTAYEQYF	TGTGCCACCAGTGCATTGCAAGGAACGGCCTACGAGCAGTACTTC
TRBJ1-1	TRBV4-2	.	.	CASSQAGHAEAFF	TGTGCCAGCAGCCAAGCCGGACACGCTGAAGCTTTCTTT
TRBJ2-5	TRBV7-2	.	.	CASSLGTTLMRGETQYF	TGTGCCAGCAGTTTAGGGACGACACTCATGAGGGGAGAGACCCAGTACTTC
TRBJ1-3	TRBV11-2	.	few	CASSFMYTGNTIYF	TGTGCCAGCAGCTTTATGTATACTGGAAACACCATATATTTT
TRBJ1-3	TRBV2	.	few	CASSYTQGSGNTIYF	TGTGCCAGCAGCTACACACAGGGCTCTGGAAACACCATATATTTT
TRBJ1-3	TRBV20-1	TRBD1	.	CSAPGQGDTIYF	TGCAGTGCCCCAGGACAGGGAGACACCATATATTTT
TRBJ2-7	TRBV3-1	.	many	CASSQDVQLPGYEQYF	TGTGCCAGCAGCCAAGACGTTCAGCTACCTGGATACGAGCAGTACTTC
TRBJ1-6	TRBV9	TRBD1	few	CASSGSGTGRNSPLHF	TGTGCCAGCAGTGGTTCCGGGACAGGGAGAAATTCACCCCTCCACTTT
TRBJ1-1	TRBV5-1	.	.	CASSFARASEAFF	TGCGCCAGCAGCTTTGCAAGGGCATCTGAAGCTTTCTTT
TRBJ2-5	TRBV7-9	.	.	CASSSQGQRGTQYF	TGTGCCAGCAGCTCGCAGGGCCAAAGAGGGACCCAGTACTTC
TRBJ2-2	TRBV2	.	few	CASSWRDVTGELFF	TGTGCCAGCAGTTGGCGGGATGTTACCGGGGAGCTGTTTTTT
TRBJ2-5	TRBV2	.	.	CASRAPGMAWETQYF	TGTGCCAGCAGGGCTCCAGGGATGGCCTGGGAGACCCAGTACTTC
TRBJ2-7	TRBV3-1	.	few	CASSQGLVGLYEQYF	TGTGCCAGCAGCCAAGGACTAGTGGGGCTATACGAGCAGTACTTC